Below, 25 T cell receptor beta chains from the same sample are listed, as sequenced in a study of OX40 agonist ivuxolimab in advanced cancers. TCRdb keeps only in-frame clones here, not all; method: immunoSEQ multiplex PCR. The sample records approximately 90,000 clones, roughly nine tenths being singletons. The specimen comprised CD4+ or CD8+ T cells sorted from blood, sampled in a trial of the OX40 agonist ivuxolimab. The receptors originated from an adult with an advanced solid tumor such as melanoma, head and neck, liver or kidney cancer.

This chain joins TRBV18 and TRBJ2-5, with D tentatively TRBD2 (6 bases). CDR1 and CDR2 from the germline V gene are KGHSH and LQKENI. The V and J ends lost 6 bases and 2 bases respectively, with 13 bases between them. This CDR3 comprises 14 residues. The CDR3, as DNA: TGTGCCAGCTCGCCCTATGGAGGGCAAGAGACCCAGTACTTC. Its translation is CASSPYGGQETQYF.

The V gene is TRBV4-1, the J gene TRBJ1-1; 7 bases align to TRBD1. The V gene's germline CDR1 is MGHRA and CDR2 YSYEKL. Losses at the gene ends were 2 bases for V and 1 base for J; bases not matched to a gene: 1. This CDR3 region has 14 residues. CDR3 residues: CASSQRTGNTEAFF. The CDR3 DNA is TGCGCCAGCAGCCAACGGACAGGGAACACTGAAGCTTTCTTT.

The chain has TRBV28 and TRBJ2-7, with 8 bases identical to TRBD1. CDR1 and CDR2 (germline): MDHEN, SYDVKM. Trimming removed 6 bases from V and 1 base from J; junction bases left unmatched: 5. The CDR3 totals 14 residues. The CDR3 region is CASRATGASYEQYF. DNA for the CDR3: TGTGCCAGCAGGGCGACAGGGGCTTCCTACGAGCAGTACTTC. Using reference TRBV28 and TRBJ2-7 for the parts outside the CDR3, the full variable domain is DVKVTQSSRYLVKRTGEKVFLECVQDMDHENMFWYRQDPGLGLRLIYFSYDVKMKEKGDIPEGYSVSREKKERFSLILESASTNQTSMYLCASRATGASYEQYFGPGTRLTVT.

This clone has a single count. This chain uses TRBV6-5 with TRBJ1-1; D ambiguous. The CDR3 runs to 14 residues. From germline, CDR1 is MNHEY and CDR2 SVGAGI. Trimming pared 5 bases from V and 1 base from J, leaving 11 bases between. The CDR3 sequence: CASSTARPNTEAFF. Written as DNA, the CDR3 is TGTGCCAGCAGTACCGCCCGACCGAACACTGAAGCTTTCTTT.

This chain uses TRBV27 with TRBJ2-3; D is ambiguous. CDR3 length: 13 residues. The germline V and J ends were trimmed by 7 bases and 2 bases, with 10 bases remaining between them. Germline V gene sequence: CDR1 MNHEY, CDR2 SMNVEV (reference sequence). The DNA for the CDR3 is TGTGCCAGCACCCATCCGGCCACAGATACGCAGTATTTT. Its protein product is CASTHPATDTQYF.

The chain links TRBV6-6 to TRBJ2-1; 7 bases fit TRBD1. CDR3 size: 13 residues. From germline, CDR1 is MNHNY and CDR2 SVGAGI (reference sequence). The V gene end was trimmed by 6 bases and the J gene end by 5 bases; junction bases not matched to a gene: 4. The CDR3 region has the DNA TGTGCCAGCAGACGACAGGGCGACAATGAGCAGTTCTTC. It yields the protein CASRRQGDNEQFF.

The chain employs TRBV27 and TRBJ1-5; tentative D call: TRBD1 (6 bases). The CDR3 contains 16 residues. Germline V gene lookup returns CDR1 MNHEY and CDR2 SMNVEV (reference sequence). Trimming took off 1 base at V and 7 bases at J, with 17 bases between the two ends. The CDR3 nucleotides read TGTGCCAGCAGTTTATTGGGGGCACCCGGGAAGCAGCCCCAGCATTTT. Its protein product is CASSLLGAPGKQPQHF.

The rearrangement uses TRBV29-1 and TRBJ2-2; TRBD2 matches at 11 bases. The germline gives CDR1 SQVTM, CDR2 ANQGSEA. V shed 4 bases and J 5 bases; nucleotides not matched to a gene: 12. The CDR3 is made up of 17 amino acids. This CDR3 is CSVANRPGLAETGELFF. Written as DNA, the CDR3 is TGCAGCGTTGCTAACAGACCGGGACTAGCGGAGACCGGGGAGCTGTTTTTT.

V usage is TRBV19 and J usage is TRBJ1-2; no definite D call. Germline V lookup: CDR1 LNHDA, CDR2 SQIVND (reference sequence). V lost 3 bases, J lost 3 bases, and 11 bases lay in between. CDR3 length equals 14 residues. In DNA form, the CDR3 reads TGTGCCAGTAGTATGTGGGCAGAAGACTATGGCTACACCTTC. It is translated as CASSMWAEDYGYTF.

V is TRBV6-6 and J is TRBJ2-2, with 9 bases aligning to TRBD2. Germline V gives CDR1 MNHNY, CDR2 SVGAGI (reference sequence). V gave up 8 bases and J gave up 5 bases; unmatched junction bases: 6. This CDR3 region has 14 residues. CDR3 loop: CASLLAGFTGELFF. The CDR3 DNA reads TGTGCCAGCCTTCTAGCGGGGTTTACCGGGGAGCTGTTTTTT.

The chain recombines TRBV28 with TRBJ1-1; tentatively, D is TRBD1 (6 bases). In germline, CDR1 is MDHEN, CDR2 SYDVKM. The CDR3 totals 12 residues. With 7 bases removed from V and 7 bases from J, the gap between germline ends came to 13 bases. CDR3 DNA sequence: TGTGCCAGCAAGGCAGGGGCTCTTGAAGCTTTCTTT. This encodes CASKAGALEAFF. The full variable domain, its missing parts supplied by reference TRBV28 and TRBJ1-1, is DVKVTQSSRYLVKRTGEKVFLECVQDMDHENMFWYRQDPGLGLRLIYFSYDVKMKEKGDIPEGYSVSREKKERFSLILESASTNQTSMYLCASKAGALEAFFGQGTRLTVV.

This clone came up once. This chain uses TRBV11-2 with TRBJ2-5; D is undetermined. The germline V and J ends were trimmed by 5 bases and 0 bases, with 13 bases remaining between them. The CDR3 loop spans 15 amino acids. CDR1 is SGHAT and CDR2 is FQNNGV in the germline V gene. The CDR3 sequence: CASSRTLSDQETQYF. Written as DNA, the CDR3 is TGTGCCAGCAGCCGAACCCTATCGGACCAAGAGACCCAGTACTTC. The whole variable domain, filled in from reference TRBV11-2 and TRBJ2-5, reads EAGVAQSPRYKIIEKRQSVAFWCNPISGHATLYWYQQILGQGPKLLIQFQNNGVVDDSQLPKDRFSAERLKGVDSTLKIQPAKLEDSAVYLCASSRTLSDQETQYFGPGTRLLVL.

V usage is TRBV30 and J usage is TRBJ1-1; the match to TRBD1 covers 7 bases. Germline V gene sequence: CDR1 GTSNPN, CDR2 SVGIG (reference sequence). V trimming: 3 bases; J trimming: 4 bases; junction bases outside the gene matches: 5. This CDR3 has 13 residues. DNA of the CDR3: TGTGCCTGGAGAACCAGGGGGGTCACTGAAGCTTTCTTT. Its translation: CAWRTRGVTEAFF.

CDR3 sequence reads: CASSSQGPAPSNYGYTF. DNA for the CDR3: TGTGCCAGCAGTTCCCAAGGTCCAGCTCCTTCTAACTATGGCTACACCTTC. This chain links TRBV28 with TRBJ1-2; D is unresolved. The germline gives CDR1 MDHEN, CDR2 SYDVKM. Deletions cut 4 bases from V and 0 bases from J, with 18 bases between. The CDR3 is made up of 17 amino acids.

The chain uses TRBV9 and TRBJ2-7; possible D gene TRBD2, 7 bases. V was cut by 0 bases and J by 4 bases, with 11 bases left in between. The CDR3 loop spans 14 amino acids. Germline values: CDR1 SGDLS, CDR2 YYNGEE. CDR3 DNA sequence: TGTGCCAGCAGCGTAGATGCGGGGGCATACGAGCAGTACTTC. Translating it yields CASSVDAGAYEQYF.

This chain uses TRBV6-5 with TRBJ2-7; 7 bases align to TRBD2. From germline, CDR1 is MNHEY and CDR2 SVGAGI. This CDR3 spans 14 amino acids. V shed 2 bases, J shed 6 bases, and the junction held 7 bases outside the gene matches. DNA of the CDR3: TGTGCCAGCAGTTACAGGGAGGGCTGGGGCGAGCAGTACTTC. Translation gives CASSYREGWGEQYF.

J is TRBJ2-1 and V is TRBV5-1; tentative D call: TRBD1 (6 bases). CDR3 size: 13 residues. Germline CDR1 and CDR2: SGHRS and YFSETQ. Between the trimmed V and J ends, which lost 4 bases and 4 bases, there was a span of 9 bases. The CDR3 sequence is CASSEGGYNEQFF. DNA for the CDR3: TGCGCCAGCAGCGAAGGGGGATACAATGAGCAGTTCTTC.

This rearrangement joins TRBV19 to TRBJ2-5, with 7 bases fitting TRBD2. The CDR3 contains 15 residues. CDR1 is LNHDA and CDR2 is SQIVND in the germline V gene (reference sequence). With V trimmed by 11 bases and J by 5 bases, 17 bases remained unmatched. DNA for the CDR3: TGTGCCGGCCTGAGGAGGGGCCCCGGGGGGGAGACCCAGTACTTC. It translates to CAGLRRGPGGETQYF.

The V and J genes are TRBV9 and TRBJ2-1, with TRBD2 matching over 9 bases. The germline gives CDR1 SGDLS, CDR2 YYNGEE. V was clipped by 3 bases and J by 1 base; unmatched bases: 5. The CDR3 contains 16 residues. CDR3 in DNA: TGTGCCAGCAGCGCCATGACTAGCGGATCCTACAATGAGCAGTTCTTC. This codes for CASSAMTSGSYNEQFF.

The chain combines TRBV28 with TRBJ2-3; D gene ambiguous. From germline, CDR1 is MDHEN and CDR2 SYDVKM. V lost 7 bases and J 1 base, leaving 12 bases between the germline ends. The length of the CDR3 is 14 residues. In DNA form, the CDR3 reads TGTGCCAGCACTCGGTCGGATCGCACAGATACGCAGTATTTT. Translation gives CASTRSDRTDTQYF. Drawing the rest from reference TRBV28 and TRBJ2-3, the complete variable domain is DVKVTQSSRYLVKRTGEKVFLECVQDMDHENMFWYRQDPGLGLRLIYFSYDVKMKEKGDIPEGYSVSREKKERFSLILESASTNQTSMYLCASTRSDRTDTQYFGPGTRLTVL.

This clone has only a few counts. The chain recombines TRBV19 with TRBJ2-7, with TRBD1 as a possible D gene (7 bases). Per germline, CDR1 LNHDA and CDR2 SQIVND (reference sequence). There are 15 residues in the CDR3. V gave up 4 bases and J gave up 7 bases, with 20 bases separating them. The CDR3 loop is CASSSLSGPGGEQYF. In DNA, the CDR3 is TGTGCCAGTAGTAGCTTGTCCGGACCAGGGGGGGAGCAGTACTTC.

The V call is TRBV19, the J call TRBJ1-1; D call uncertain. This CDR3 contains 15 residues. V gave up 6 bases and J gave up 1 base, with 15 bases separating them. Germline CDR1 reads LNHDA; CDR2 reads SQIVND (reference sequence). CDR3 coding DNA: TGTGCCAGTAGCGCCCCACCAACACGGAACACTGAAGCTTTCTTT. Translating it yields CASSAPPTRNTEAFF. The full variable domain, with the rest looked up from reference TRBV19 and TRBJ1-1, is DGGITQSPKYLFRKEGQNVTLSCEQNLNHDAMYWYRQDPGQGLRLIYYSQIVNDFQKGDIAEGYSVSREKKESFPLTVTSAQKNPTAFYLCASSAPPTRNTEAFFGQGTRLTVV.

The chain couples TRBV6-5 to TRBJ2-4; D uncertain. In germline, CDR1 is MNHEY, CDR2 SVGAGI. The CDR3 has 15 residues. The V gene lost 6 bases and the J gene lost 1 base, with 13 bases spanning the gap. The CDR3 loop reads CASSLTVVAKNIQYF. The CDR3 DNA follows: TGTGCCAGCAGCCTAACTGTGGTGGCCAAAAACATTCAGTACTTC.

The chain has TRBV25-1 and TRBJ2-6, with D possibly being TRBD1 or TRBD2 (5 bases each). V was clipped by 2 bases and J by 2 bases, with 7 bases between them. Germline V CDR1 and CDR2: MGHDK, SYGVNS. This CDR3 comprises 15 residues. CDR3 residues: CASSEQGAGANVLTF. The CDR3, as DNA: TGTGCCAGCAGTGAACAGGGAGCTGGGGCCAACGTCCTGACTTTC.

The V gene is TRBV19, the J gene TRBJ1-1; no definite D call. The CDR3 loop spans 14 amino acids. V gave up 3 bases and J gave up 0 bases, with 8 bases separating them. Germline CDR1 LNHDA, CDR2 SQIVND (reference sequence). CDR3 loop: CASSIRHLNTEAFF. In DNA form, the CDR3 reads TGTGCCAGTAGTATTCGGCACCTGAACACTGAAGCTTTCTTT.